The source of this TCR beta chain is a study of T cells in Graves' hyperthyroidism and ophthalmopathy. The CDR3 regions of TCR beta were amplified from RNA transcripts. Carried out on the TCR CDR3, a first-round RT-PCR used the HTBI primer set. TCRdb independently ran MiXCR on the multiplex PCR reads; one entry per CDR3 protein. Here the sample spans approximately 630,000 distinct CDR3 sequences, around 15% being singletons. When ophthalmopathy did not progress within 18 months, Graves' hyperthyroidism was considered stable. Every diagnosis used clinical symptoms, serum thyroxine and TRAb, thyroid ultrasound and orbital computed tomography. Fresh 10 ml peripheral blood yielded PBMCs. From germline, CDR1 is MGHDK and CDR2 SYGVNS. The CDR3 loop spans 12 amino acids. Trimming left V 4 bases short and J 5 bases short, with 8 bases between.

The sequenced sample was blood. The chain employs TRBV25-1 and TRBJ2-5, with D unclear. The receptor was derived from a woman aged 25-40 years with Graves' hyperthyroidism. CDR3 loop: CASSAAAETQYF. CDR3 nucleotide sequence: TGTGCCAGCAGTGCTGCGGCGGAGACCCAGTACTTC.